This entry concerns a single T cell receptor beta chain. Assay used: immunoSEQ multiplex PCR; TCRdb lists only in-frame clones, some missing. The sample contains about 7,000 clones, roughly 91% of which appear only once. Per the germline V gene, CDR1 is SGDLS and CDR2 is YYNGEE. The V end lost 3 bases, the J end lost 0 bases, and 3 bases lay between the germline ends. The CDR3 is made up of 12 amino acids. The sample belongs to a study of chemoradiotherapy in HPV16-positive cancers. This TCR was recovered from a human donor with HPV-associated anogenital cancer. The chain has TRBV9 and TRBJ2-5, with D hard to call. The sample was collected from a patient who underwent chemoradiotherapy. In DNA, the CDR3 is TGTGCCAGCAGCGGGAACCAAGAGACCCAGTACTTC. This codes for CASSGNQETQYF.